Below, 24 T cell receptor beta chains from the same sample are listed, as sequenced in a study of blood T cells in healthy people across ages. For the second PCR, which ran for about 7 to 12 cycles, a sample-barcoded 5' primer and a J-beta primer mix were used. MiXCR, run by TCRdb on the 5' RACE reads, gives a single entry per CDR3 protein. The sample holds some 550,000 distinct CDR3 sequences, roughly 48% seen once. Input material: blood. Receptors were obtained from an older man in good health.

The CDR3 here is CAIRGTGDQPQHF. The CDR3 nucleotides are TGTGCCATCAGGGGGACAGGGGATCAGCCCCAGCATTTT. The chain carries TRBV10-3 and TRBJ1-5, with 10 positions matching TRBD1. The CDR3 totals 13 residues. Germline V gives CDR1 ENHRY, CDR2 SYGVKD. With 6 bases clipped from V and 5 bases from J, the junction kept 1 base outside the gene matches.

This rearrangement joins TRBV29-1 to TRBJ2-5; D call uncertain. The CDR3 is made up of 13 amino acids. Trimming pared 4 bases from V and 0 bases from J, leaving 9 bases between. Germline V gene sequence: CDR1 SQVTM, CDR2 ANQGSEA. The CDR3 is CSVVGRYQETQYF. The CDR3 DNA reads TGCAGCGTTGTGGGTCGGTACCAAGAGACCCAGTACTTC.

The chain has TRBV18 and TRBJ2-1; TRBD2 agrees at 11 bases. The length of the CDR3 is 14 residues. J gave up 8 bases and V 3 bases, and 3 bases lay outside the gene matches. CDR1 is KGHSH and CDR2 is LQKENI in the germline V gene. CDR3 region: CASSPLAGGDEQFF. The CDR3, as DNA: TGTGCCAGCTCACCTTTAGCGGGAGGGGATGAGCAGTTCTTC.

There are a few counts of this clonotype. The rearrangement uses TRBV7-2 and TRBJ1-4; the D gene is possibly TRBD1 (6 bases). Germline V gene lookup returns CDR1 SGHTA and CDR2 FQGNSA. The CDR3 contains 15 residues. V shed 5 bases and J shed 3 bases, with 13 bases lying between them. In nucleotides, the CDR3 is TGTGCCAGCAGCATCCGGGGGCAGTCTAATGAAAAACTGTTTTTT. Translation: CASSIRGQSNEKLFF.

The rearrangement links TRBV7-2 to TRBJ2-1, with D possibly TRBD2 on 6 matching bases. CDR3 length: 16 residues. The germline V gene encodes CDR1 SGHTA and CDR2 FQGNSA. The V end was cut by 7 bases, the J end by 3 bases, with 19 bases between. The CDR3 sequence is CASTAGSGVVYNEQFF. CDR3 nucleotide sequence: TGTGCCAGCACGGCCGGGTCGGGAGTAGTCTACAATGAGCAGTTCTTC.

In DNA, the CDR3 is TGTGCCAGCAGCTATAGAGGGACTAGTTTCGATGAGCAGTTCTTC. Protein product: CASSYRGTSFDEQFF. The V gene is TRBV7-9, the J gene TRBJ2-1, with 8 nucleotides matching TRBD2. The CDR3 runs to 15 residues. CDR1 and CDR2 (germline): SEHNR, FQNEAQ (reference sequence). The V gene end was trimmed by 4 bases and the J gene end by 8 bases; junction bases not matched to a gene: 10.

This clonotype was observed a handful of times. The chain is built from TRBV2 and TRBJ1-2; D perhaps matches TRBD1 (5 bases). CDR1 SNHLY and CDR2 FYNNEI come from the germline V gene. This CDR3 region has 16 residues. V was trimmed by 3 bases and J by 4 bases, leaving 18 bases between them. The CDR3 loop is CASSDPGQAPLYGYTF. CDR3 in DNA: TGTGCCAGCAGTGATCCGGGGCAGGCGCCCCTCTATGGCTACACCTTC.

The chain uses TRBV7-2 and TRBJ2-1; 7 nucleotides line up with TRBD2. The CDR3 has 14 amino acids. V was clipped by 5 bases and J by 6 bases; unmatched bases: 7. Germline CDR1 is SGHTA and CDR2 is FQGNSA. The CDR3 DNA sequence: TGTGCCAGCAGCGGGGACTACTGGGGCAATGAGCAGTTCTTC. As protein: CASSGDYWGNEQFF.

This sequence joins TRBV7-2 and TRBJ2-1, with 8 bases aligning to TRBD2. CDR3 length equals 17 residues. The V and J ends lost 6 bases and 6 bases, in that order; junction bases with no gene match: 16. Germline-derived CDR1 and CDR2 are SGHTA and FQGNSA. CDR3 bases: TGTGCCAGCAGGCTCGACCCCGGCGGGACTAGATCCAATGAGCAGTTCTTC. This sequence encodes CASRLDPGGTRSNEQFF.

The chain couples TRBV6-6 to TRBJ2-2; 10 bases are a match to TRBD1. V was pared by 6 bases and J by 6 bases, with 4 bases of the junction left unmatched. This CDR3 has 14 amino acids. In germline, CDR1 is MNHNY, CDR2 SVGAGI (reference sequence). CDR3 DNA: TGTGCCAGCAGCCGGACAGGGGGATCCGGGGAGCTGTTTTTT. As protein: CASSRTGGSGELFF.

As to this clonotype: The junction does not match germline at one end; this may be a read error. This chain links TRBV6-6 with TRBJ2-1, with TRBD2 matching 9 bases. CDR3 length: 15 amino acids. Per the germline V gene, CDR1 is MNHNY and CDR2 is SVGAGI (reference sequence). As DNA, the CDR3 is TGTGCCTGCAGCGATGCTAGCGGGGCCCACAATGAGCAGTTCTTC. Protein sequence: CACSDASGAHNEQFF.

The chain is built from TRBV2 and TRBJ1-5; no definite D call. Per germline, CDR1 SNHLY and CDR2 FYNNEI. The CDR3 loop spans 13 amino acids. V lost 6 bases, J lost 7 bases, and 13 bases lay in between. The CDR3 nucleotides are TGTGCCAGCAGGGCCGGGGAAAGACAGCCCCAGCATTTT. This encodes CASRAGERQPQHF.

This clonotype was observed a single time. The rearrangement joins TRBV5-1 to TRBJ2-2; 7 nucleotides match TRBD2. From germline, CDR1 is SGHRS and CDR2 YFSETQ. The CDR3 runs to 16 residues. J lost 3 bases, V lost 0 bases, and 5 bases had no gene match. The CDR3 loop reads CASSLGLAADTGELFF. The DNA of the CDR3 is TGCGCCAGCAGCTTGGGACTAGCCGCGGACACCGGGGAGCTGTTTTTT.

The rearrangement uses TRBV5-1 and TRBJ2-7; D gene unclear. The CDR3 spans 14 residues. V was shortened by 0 bases and J by 11 bases, with 18 bases between the two germline ends. Germline V gives CDR1 SGHRS, CDR2 YFSETQ. CDR3 region: CASSLATPTSSEYF. CDR3 in DNA: TGCGCCAGCAGCTTGGCCACCCCGACGTCGAGTGAGTACTTC. Variable domain in full (rest from reference TRBV5-1 and TRBJ2-7): KAGVTQTPRYLIKTRGQQVTLSCSPISGHRSVSWYQQTPGQGLQFLFEYFSETQRNKGNFPGRFSGRQFSNSRSEMNVSTLELGDSALYLCASSLATPTSSEYFGPGTRLTVT.

The chain uses TRBV12-3 or TRBV12-4 and TRBJ2-2; D may be TRBD1 or TRBD2 (5 bases each). V was clipped by 2 bases and J by 7 bases, with 14 bases between them. The CDR3 is 15 residues long. The CDR3 bases are TGTGCCAGCAGTTTACGGGACCCCGGCCGCGGGGAGCTGTTTTTT. The encoded protein is CASSLRDPGRGELFF.

This chain joins TRBV29-1 and TRBJ2-5; D gene ambiguous. This CDR3 region has 13 residues. Trimming removed 3 bases from V and 1 base from J, with 9 bases in between. Germline CDR1 and CDR2: SQVTM and ANQGSEA. In DNA form, the CDR3 reads TGCAGCGTTGAGACCCTCGGCCAAGAGACCCAGTACTTC. It encodes CSVETLGQETQYF.

Only a few counts were recorded for this clonotype. The chain combines TRBV7-2 with TRBJ2-1; the D gene could be TRBD1 or TRBD2 (5 bases each). Germline values: CDR1 SGHTA, CDR2 FQGNSA. This CDR3 is 16 amino acids long. Trimming left V 6 bases short and J 7 bases short, with 22 bases between. The chain's CDR3 is CASSSIRGYTINEQFF. CDR3 DNA: TGTGCCAGCAGTTCTATTCGGGGCTACACGATAAATGAGCAGTTCTTC.

This clonotype was found many times. The chain couples TRBV6-5 to TRBJ2-4; D is unresolved. The CDR3 is 15 amino acids. Between the trimmed V and J ends, which lost 0 bases and 8 bases, there was a span of 14 bases. The germline V gene encodes CDR1 MNHEY and CDR2 SVGAGI. CDR3 nucleotide sequence: TGTGCCAGCAGTTACTCGATAGGGCAGCCGGACATTCAGTACTTC. It yields the protein CASSYSIGQPDIQYF.

This clonotype was detected once. V and J are TRBV19 and TRBJ2-1; the match to TRBD2 covers 10 bases. V shed 4 bases, J shed 3 bases, and the junction held 3 bases outside the gene matches. Germline V gene lookup returns CDR1 LNHDA and CDR2 SQIVND (reference sequence). The length of the CDR3 is 15 residues. CDR3 residues: CASSRSSGSYNEQFF. The CDR3 nucleotides read TGTGCCAGTAGTAGGTCTAGCGGGAGCTACAATGAGCAGTTCTTC.

The genes are TRBV7-9 and TRBJ2-1, with D perhaps matching TRBD2 (6 bases). The CDR3 is 15 amino acids. Looked up from germline, CDR1 is SEHNR and CDR2 is FQNEAQ (reference sequence). Trimming took off 5 bases at V and 7 bases at J, with 18 bases between the two ends. DNA of the CDR3: TGTGCCAGCAGCCTACTAGCCCTCATAGGGAATGAGCAGTTCTTC. Encoded protein: CASSLLALIGNEQFF.

With respect to this clonotype: A much larger clone lies a single base off, so this may be a read error. V gene TRBV5-1 combines with J gene TRBJ2-2; D not certain. Germline CDR1 reads SGHRS; CDR2 reads YFSETQ. V lost 0 bases to trimming and J lost 1 base, with 4 bases between them. This CDR3 has 14 residues. This chain's CDR3 is CASSLDVNTGELFF. DNA of the CDR3: TGCGCCAGCAGCTTGGACGTGAACACCGGGGAGCTGTTTTTT. The full variable domain, rest sourced from reference TRBV5-1 and TRBJ2-2, is KAGVTQTPRYLIKTRGQQVTLSCSPISGHRSVSWYQQTPGQGLQFLFEYFSETQRNKGNFPGRFSGRQFSNSRSEMNVSTLELGDSALYLCASSLDVNTGELFFGEGSRLTVL.

The chain combines TRBV6-6 with TRBJ2-1; D perhaps matches TRBD1 (5 bases). The length of the CDR3 is 17 residues. The germline V and J ends were trimmed by 4 bases and 8 bases, with 24 bases remaining between them. In germline, CDR1 is MNHNY, CDR2 SVGAGI (reference sequence). The CDR3 spells CASSFMGGRGMFDEQFF. CDR3 DNA sequence: TGTGCCAGCAGTTTTATGGGCGGAAGGGGTATGTTTGATGAGCAGTTCTTC.

V gene TRBV7-6 combines with J gene TRBJ2-1; 9 bases align to TRBD2. The CDR3 sequence is 16 residues long. Trimming at V came to 1 base and at J to 7 bases, leaving 8 bases not matched to a gene. Germline V CDR1 and CDR2: SGHVS, FNYEAQ. CDR3 sequence reads: CASSLVGGGANNEQFF. The CDR3 bases are TGTGCCAGCAGCTTAGTGGGCGGGGGGGCCAATAATGAGCAGTTCTTC.

CDR3 sequence reads: CASSQGVWNTEAFF. The DNA for the CDR3 is TGTGCCAGCAGCCAAGGGGTTTGGAACACTGAAGCTTTCTTT. The rearrangement joins TRBV14 to TRBJ1-1; no clear D gene. Deletions cut 1 base from V and 1 base from J, with 7 bases between. The CDR3 length is 14 residues. Per germline, CDR1 SGHDN and CDR2 FVKESK.